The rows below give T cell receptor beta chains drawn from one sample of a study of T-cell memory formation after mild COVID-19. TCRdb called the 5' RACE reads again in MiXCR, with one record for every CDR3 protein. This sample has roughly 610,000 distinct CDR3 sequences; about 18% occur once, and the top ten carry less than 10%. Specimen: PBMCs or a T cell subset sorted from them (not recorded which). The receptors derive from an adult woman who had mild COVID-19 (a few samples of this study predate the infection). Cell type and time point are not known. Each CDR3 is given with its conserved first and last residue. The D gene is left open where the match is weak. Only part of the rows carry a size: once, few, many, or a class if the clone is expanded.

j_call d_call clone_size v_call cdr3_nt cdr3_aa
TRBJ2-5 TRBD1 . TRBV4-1 TGCGCCAGCAGCCAAGGGGACAGCCAAGAGACCCAGTACTTC CASSQGDSQETQYF
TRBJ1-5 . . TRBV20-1 TGCAGTGCTAGGCGGCGGCTCAGCAATCAGCCCCAGCATTTT CSARRRLSNQPQHF
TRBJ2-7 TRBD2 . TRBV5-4 TGTGCCAGCAGCACCGGACTAGCGGGGGGAGGGTCCTACGAGCAGTACTTC CASSTGLAGGGSYEQYF
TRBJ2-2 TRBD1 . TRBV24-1 TGTGCCACCAGTGACCCCCGGGACAGGGGGCGTTCGGGGGAGCTGTTTTTT CATSDPRDRGRSGELFF
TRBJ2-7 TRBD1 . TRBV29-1 TGCAGCGTTGCGGAGGACAGGGTCACCTACGAGCAGTACTTC CSVAEDRVTYEQYF
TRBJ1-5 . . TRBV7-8 TGTGCCAGCAGCTTAGGGACAGCCTACAATCAGCCCCAGCATTTT CASSLGTAYNQPQHF
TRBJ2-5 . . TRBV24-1 TGTGCCACCAGTGATTCCGACGGACTTCCCCAGTACTTC CATSDSDGLPQYF
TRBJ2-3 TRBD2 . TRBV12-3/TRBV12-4 TGTGCCAGCAGTTTACAGCGGGAGGAGGATACGCAGTATTTT CASSLQREEDTQYF
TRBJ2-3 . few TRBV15 TGTGCCACCAGCAACCGGGTGGGAGATACGCAGTATTTT CATSNRVGDTQYF
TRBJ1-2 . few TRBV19 TGTGCCAGTAATATGGCGCGGGGGCGAAGCTATGGCTACACCTTC CASNMARGRSYGYTF
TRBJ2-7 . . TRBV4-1 TGCGCCAGCAGCCAAGATAACAGGAACTACGAGCAGTACTTC CASSQDNRNYEQYF
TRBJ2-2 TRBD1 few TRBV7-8 TGTGCCAGCAGCTCCGACAGGGCCGCGTATCCCGGGGAGCTGTTTTTT CASSSDRAAYPGELFF
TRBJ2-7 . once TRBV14 TGTGCCAGCAGCCGCAGGACTATGGGCGAGCAGTACTTC CASSRRTMGEQYF
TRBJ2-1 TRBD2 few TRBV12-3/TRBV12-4 TGTGCCAGCAGTTTGGCGGGAGGCAAGGGTGAGCAGTTCTTC CASSLAGGKGEQFF
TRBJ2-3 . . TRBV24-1 TGTGCCACCAGTGATTCCTGGAGGACAGATACGCAGTATTTT CATSDSWRTDTQYF
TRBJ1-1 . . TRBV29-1 TGCAGCGTTGCCCCAGCAGGGACTGAAGCTTTCTTT CSVAPAGTEAFF
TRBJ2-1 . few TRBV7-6 TGTGCCAGCAGCTGGGGGCCTCAGGGGCGCTACAATGAGCAGTTCTTC CASSWGPQGRYNEQFF
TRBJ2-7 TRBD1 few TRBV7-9 TGTGCCAGCAGCTTGACGCCCCCCCGGGACAGGTCTTACGAGCAGTACTTC CASSLTPPRDRSYEQYF
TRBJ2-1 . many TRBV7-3 TGTGCCAGCAGGTTCAATCAGGGCAGCTCCTACAATGAGCAGTTCTTC CASRFNQGSSYNEQFF
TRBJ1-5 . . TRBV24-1 TGTGCCACCAGTGATTCCCCGGGGAGCAATCAGCCCCAGCATTTT CATSDSPGSNQPQHF
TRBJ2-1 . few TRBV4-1 TGCGCCAGCAGAGGGGAGGTGGGTGTCAATGAGCAGTTCTTC CASRGEVGVNEQFF
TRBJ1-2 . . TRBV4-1 TGCGCCAGCAGCCAAGATCGGGGAAAACCGGCCCCCTCAAGCGATGGCTACACCTTC CASSQDRGKPAPSSDGYTF
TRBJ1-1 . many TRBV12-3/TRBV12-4 TGTGCCAGCAGTGAAATCGGACGCACTGAAGCTTTCTTT CASSEIGRTEAFF
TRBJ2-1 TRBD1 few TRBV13 TGTGCCAGCAGCTACTACAGACAGGGAAGCTACAATGAGCAGTTCTTC CASSYYRQGSYNEQFF
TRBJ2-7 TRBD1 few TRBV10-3 TGTGCCATCAGCGGGACAGACTCCTACGAGCAGTACTTC CAISGTDSYEQYF
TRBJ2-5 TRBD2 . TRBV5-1 TGCGCCAGCAGTCGACTAGCGGGAGGAGCAGAGACCCAGTACTTC CASSRLAGGAETQYF
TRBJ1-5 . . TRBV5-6 TGTGCCAGCAGCAATCTACAGGGAGGTCAGCCCCAGCATTTT CASSNLQGGQPQHF
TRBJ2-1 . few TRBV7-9 TGTGCCAGCAGCTTAACGTCGCCTCCGGAGGCGCAGTTCTTC CASSLTSPPEAQFF
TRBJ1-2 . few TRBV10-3 TGTGCCATCATGGAGGGGGGGTATGGCTACACCTTC CAIMEGGYGYTF
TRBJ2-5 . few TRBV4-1 TGCGCCAGCAGCCAAGTAGCAATCGAGACCCAGTACTTC CASSQVAIETQYF
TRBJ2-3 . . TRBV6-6 TGTGCCAGCAGTCTAGTATTTATGCCGGATACGCAGTATTTT CASSLVFMPDTQYF
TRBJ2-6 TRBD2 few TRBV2 TGTGCCAGCAGTGATTTATTAGCGGGAGTGTCGGGGGCCAACGTCCTGACTTTC CASSDLLAGVSGANVLTF
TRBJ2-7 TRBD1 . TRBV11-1 TGTGCCAGCAGCGGACAGGCCTCCTACGAGCAGTACTTC CASSGQASYEQYF
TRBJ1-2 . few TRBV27 TGTGCCAGCAGTTTACGACGGACCTATGGCTACACCTTC CASSLRRTYGYTF
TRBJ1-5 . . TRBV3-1 TGTGCCAGCAGCCAAGCTCCCTATCGACAGGGCAATCAGCCCCAGCATTTT CASSQAPYRQGNQPQHF
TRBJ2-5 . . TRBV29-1 TGCAGCGTTGGGGGTCGGGTTCAAGAGACCCAGTACTTC CSVGGRVQETQYF
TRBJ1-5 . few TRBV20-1 TGCAGTGCTAGAGATCCCCGGGGAAATCAGCCCCAGCATTTT CSARDPRGNQPQHF
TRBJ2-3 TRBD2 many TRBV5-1 TGCGCCAGCAGCCAAGCGGGACTAGCTACAGATACGCAGTATTTT CASSQAGLATDTQYF
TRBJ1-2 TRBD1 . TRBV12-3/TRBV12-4 TGTGCCAGCAGATTTCAGGGGGGGAACTATGGCTACACCTTC CASRFQGGNYGYTF
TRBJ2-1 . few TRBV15 TGTGCCACCAGCAAGGTGACGGGGTGGGGGCTGTTCTTC CATSKVTGWGLFF
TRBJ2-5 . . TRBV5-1 TGCGCCAGCAGCTTGGAGCCAGGTATCCCTTCGAAAGAGACCCAGTACTTC CASSLEPGIPSKETQYF
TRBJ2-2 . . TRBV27 TGTGCCAGCCGCTTAGGGGTGGGGTCCGGGGAGCTGTTTTTT CASRLGVGSGELFF
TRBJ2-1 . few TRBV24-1 TGTGCCACCAGTGATGGGGTCTACAATGAGCAGTTCTTC CATSDGVYNEQFF
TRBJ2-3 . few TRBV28 TGTGCCAGCAGTTTAGGGGGCGCGGTGGCAGATACGCAGTATTTT CASSLGGAVADTQYF
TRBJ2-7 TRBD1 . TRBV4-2 TGTGCCAGCAGCCAATCCGGGACAGGGGTTTACGAGCAGTACTTC CASSQSGTGVYEQYF
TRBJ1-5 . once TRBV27 TGTGCGGCGGGTCGTGGTAGCAATCAGCCCCAGCATTTT CAAGRGSNQPQHF
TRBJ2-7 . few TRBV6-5 TGTGCCAGCAGTTACTCACCCGGACCTATCGGTGAGCAGTACTTC CASSYSPGPIGEQYF
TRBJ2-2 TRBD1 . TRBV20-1 TGCAGTGCTCACCCAGGGGGCGCGACCGGGGAGCTGTTTTTT CSAHPGGATGELFF
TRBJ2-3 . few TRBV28 TGTGCCAGCAGTATCTTAGCCCCAAATACGCAGTATTTT CASSILAPNTQYF
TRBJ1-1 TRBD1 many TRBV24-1 TGTGCCACCAGAAATTCAGGGGGCACTGAAGCTTTCTTT CATRNSGGTEAFF
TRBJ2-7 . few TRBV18 TGTGCCAGCTCACTACAGGGGGGGGCCTACGAGCAGTACTTC CASSLQGGAYEQYF
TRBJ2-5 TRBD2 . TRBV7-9 TGTGCCAGCAGCTCGGGACTAGCGGGAGCGCAAGAGACCCAGTACTTC CASSSGLAGAQETQYF
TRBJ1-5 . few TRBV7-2 TGTGCCAGCAGCTTAAGACAGGAGCACAATCAGCCCCAGCATTTT CASSLRQEHNQPQHF
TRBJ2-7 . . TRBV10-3 TGTGCCATCAGTGATGGGGACGGCTACGAGCAGTACTTC CAISDGDGYEQYF